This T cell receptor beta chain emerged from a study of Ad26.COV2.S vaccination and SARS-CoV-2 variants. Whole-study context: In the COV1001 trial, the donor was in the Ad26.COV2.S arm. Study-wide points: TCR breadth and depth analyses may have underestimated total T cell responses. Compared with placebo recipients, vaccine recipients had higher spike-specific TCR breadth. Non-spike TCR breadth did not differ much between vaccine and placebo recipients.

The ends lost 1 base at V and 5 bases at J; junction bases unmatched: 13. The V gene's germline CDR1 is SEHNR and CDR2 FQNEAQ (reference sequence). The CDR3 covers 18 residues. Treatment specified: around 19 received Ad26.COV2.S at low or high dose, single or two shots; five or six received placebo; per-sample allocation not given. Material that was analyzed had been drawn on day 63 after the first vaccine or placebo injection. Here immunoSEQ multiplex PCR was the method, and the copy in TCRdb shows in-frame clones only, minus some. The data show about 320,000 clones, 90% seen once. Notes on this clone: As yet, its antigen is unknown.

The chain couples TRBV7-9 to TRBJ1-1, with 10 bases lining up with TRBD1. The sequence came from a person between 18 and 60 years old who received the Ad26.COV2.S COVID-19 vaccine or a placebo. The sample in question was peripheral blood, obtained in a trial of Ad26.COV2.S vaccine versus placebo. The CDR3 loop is CASSLGFQGQGIGTEAFF. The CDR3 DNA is TGTGCCAGCAGCTTAGGTTTCCAGGGACAGGGGATTGGAACTGAAGCTTTCTTT.